The clone carrying this TCR beta chain was seen ten or more times. The target antigen is unknown. Time point given: sample taken at primary tumor resection. Tumor, nontumor lung or frozen PBMC supplied whole RNA, sequenced without sorting. This sample was included in a study of spatial heterogeneity in lung cancer. At the level of the study: Matched bulk RNA-seq gave a T cell module score that correlated strongly with tumor-region TCR transcript counts.

Study-wide points: Tumor mutation counts were tracked by expanded intratumoral alpha and beta TCR counts. As ubiquitous and regional nonsynonymous mutations varied, counts of ubiquitous and regional expanded TCRs tracked them, respectively.

This CDR3 contains 12 residues. Germline V gene lookup returns CDR1 SEHNR and CDR2 FQNEAQ (reference sequence). Deletions cut 8 bases from V and 12 bases from J, with 17 bases between. A unique molecular identifier was attached to every TCR cDNA molecule. TCRdb itself ran the 5' RACE reads through MiXCR, one entry per CDR3 protein. This table has 2,000 to 3,000 distinct CDR3 sequences, 15% to 20% appearing once. Sequenced here: lung tumor tissue, sampled at surgery. The clonotype was recovered from a male donor with early-stage non-small cell lung cancer. The V call is TRBV7-9, the J call TRBJ1-5; weak D call: TRBD1 (5 bases). In nucleotides, the CDR3 is TGTGCCAGCGAAGGGGACGGCCGTCACCAGCATTTT. It is translated as CASEGDGRHQHF.